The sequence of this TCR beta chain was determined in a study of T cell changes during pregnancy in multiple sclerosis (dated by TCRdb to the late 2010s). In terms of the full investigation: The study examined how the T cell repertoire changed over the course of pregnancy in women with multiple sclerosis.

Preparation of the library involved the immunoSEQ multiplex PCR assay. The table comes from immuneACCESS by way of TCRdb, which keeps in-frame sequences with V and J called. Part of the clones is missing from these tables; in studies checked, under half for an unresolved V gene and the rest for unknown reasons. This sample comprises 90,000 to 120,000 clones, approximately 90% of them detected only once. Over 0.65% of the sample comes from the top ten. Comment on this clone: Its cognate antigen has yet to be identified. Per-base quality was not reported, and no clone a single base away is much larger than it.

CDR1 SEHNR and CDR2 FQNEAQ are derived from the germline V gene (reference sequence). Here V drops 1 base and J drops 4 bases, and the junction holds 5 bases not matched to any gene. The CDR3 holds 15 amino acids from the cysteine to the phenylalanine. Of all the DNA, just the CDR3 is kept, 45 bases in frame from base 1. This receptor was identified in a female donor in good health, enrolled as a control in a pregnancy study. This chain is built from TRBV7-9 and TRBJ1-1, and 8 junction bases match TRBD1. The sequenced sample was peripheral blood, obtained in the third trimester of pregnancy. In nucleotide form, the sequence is TGTGCCAGCAGCTTAGGAACAGGGGGAGGCACTGAAGCTTTCTTT. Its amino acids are CASSLGTGGGTEAFF. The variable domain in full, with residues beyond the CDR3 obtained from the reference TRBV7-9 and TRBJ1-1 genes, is DTGVSQNPRHKITKRGQNVTFRCDPISEHNRLYWYRQTLGQGPEFLTYFQNEAQLEKSRLLSDRFSAERPKGSFSTLEIQRTEQGDSAMYLCASSLGTGGGTEAFFGQGTRLTVV.